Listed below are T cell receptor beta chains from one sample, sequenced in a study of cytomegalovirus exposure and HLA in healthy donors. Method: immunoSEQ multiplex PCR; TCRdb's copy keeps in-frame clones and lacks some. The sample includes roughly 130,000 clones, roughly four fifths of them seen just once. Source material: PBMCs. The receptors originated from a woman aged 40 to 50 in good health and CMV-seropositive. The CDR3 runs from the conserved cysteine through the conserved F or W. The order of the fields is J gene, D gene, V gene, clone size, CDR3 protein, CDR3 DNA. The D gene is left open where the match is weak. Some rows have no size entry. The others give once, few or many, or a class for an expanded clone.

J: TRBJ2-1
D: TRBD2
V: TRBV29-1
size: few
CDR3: CSVAGTSGGEQFF
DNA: TGCAGCGTAGCCGGGACTAGCGGGGGGGAGCAGTTCTTC

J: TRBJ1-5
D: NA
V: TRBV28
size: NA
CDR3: CASSSLHDQRGYMSNQPQHF
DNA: TGTGCCAGCAGTTCCCTACACGACCAGCGCGGGTATATGAGCAATCAGCCCCAGCATTTT

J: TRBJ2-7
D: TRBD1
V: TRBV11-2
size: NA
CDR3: CASSLDMSDRGYQF
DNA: TGTGCCAGCAGCTTAGATATGTCGGACAGGGGTTACCAATTC

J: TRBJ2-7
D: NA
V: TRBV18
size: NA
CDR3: CASSPNRFSGTGHEQYF
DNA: TGTGCCAGCTCACCGAATCGGTTTTCGGGGACTGGCCACGAGCAGTACTTC

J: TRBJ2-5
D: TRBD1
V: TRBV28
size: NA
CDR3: CASSPSTGGMETQYF
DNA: TGTGCCAGCAGTCCATCGACAGGGGGCATGGAGACCCAGTACTTC

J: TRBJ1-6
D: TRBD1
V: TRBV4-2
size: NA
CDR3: CASSQEGDRGRSPLHF
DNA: TGTGCCAGCAGCCAAGAAGGGGACAGGGGTAGGTCACCCCTCCACTTT

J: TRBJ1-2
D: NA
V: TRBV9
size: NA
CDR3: CASSVGSGALGYTF
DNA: TGTGCCAGCAGCGTAGGATCAGGGGCCCTAGGCTACACCTTC

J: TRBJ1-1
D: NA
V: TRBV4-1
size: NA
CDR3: CASSQVAGGTEAFF
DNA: TGCGCCAGCAGCCAAGTTGCGGGGGGCACTGAAGCTTTCTTT

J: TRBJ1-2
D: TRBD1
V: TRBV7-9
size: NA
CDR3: CASSRGPWAPTYGYTF
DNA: TGTGCCAGCAGCAGGGGGCCATGGGCTCCTACCTATGGCTACACCTTC

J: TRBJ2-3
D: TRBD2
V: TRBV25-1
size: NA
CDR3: CASSEYGGAADTQYF
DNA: TGTGCCAGCAGTGAATACGGGGGGGCGGCAGATACGCAGTATTTT

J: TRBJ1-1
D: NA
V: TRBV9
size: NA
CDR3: CASSVAGGMNTEAFF
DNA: TGTGCCAGCAGCGTAGCGGGAGGCATGAACACTGAAGCTTTCTTT

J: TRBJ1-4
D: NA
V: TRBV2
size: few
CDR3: CASRLPPEKLFF
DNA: TGTGCCAGCAGGCTACCCCCTGAAAAACTGTTTTTT

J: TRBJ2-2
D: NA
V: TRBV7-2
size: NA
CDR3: CATAGMAGELFF
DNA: TGTGCCACGGCGGGCATGGCCGGGGAGCTGTTTTTT

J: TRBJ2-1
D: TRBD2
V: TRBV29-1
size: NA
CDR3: CSVPSEAGAYNEQFF
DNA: TGCAGCGTCCCGAGTGAAGCGGGGGCATACAATGAGCAGTTCTTC

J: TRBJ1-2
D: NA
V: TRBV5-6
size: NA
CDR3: CASNPGIREVYGYTF
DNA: TGTGCCAGCAACCCGGGGATCAGGGAGGTTTATGGCTACACCTTC

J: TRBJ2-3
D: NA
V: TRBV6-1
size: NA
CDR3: CASSEARLVGGTDTQYF
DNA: TGTGCTAGCAGTGAGGCAAGACTAGTCGGGGGCACAGATACGCAGTATTTT

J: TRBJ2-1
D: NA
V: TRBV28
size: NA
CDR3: CASTQGSAEQFF
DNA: TGTGCCAGCACGCAGGGGTCTGCTGAGCAGTTCTTC

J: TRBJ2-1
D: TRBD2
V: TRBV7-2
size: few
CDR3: CASSFRGGPYNEQFF
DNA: TGTGCCAGCAGCTTCCGGGGGGGGCCCTACAATGAGCAGTTCTTC